This TCR beta chain was retrieved from a study of blood T cell repertoires in COVID-19. Study background: Acute and convalescent COVID-19 specimens originated in the United States, Italy and Spain.

There are 9 residues in the CDR3. Germline values: CDR1 MGHDK, CDR2 SYGVNS. V was pared by 7 bases and J by 14 bases, with 8 bases between. As processed by the authors: How many nucleated cells were present was estimated from reference gene primer amplification. Generated by immunoSEQ multiplex PCR, the TCRdb table keeps only in-frame clones and is missing some. The V and J calls and clone size come from that table; D and trimming were worked out from the DNA. This repertoire shows 360,000 or so clones, under 85% found once; its top ten account for less than 6%. Clinical history reported by participants formed the basis on which cohorts were assigned. Two negative PCRs, clearance, or symptom resolution characterized the recovered Cohort 3 donors.

The receptor was derived from a woman aged 45-60 years who had recovered from COVID-19. The J gene is TRBJ1-4, the V gene TRBV25-1; D is unresolved. The sequencing input was PBMCs or T cells enriched from blood (not recorded which). CDR3 residues: CASKGGLFF. CDR3 coding DNA: TGTGCCAGCAAGGGCGGGCTGTTTTTT.